Listed here is a single T cell receptor beta chain. The V segment lost 0 bases and the J segment 11 bases; nucleotides outside the gene matches: 3. Germline-derived CDR1 and CDR2 are SGHTA and FQGTGA. The CDR3 has 15 residues. It was autoimmune disease history or systemic immunosuppression that excluded patients. The sampling schedule covered blood at baseline, cycle 4 day 1, and cycle 7 day 1. The sample originates from a study of OX40 agonist ivuxolimab in advanced cancers. Study information: The drug used for patients, ivuxolimab, was an agonistic anti-OX40 (CD134) antibody. A mean age of roughly 62 years, range roughly 23 to 85, was recorded, and 80% to 90% were male.

Profiled with immunoSEQ multiplex PCR; TCRdb holds only in-frame clones, not every one. The table includes about 51,000 clones, about 80% detected once. This TCR came from an adult with an advanced solid tumor such as melanoma, head and neck, liver or kidney cancer. This specimen consisted of CD4+ or CD8+ T cells sorted from blood, obtained in a trial of the OX40 agonist ivuxolimab. The chain uses TRBV7-3 and TRBJ2-1; 14 bases fit TRBD2. CDR3 residues: CASSLTTSGGAKQFF. The CDR3 region has the DNA TGTGCCAGCAGCTTAACGACTAGCGGGGGGGCGAAGCAGTTCTTC.